Sequencing of this T cell receptor (beta chain) was carried out in a study of T cell repertoires in cytomegalovirus infection. About the research overall: Peptides in the study included HLA-C-restricted and HLA-B-restricted CMV epitopes. The public TCR beta signatures pointed to both CMV infection and matching HLA type.

Via MiXCR, TCRdb re-called the reads, giving one row per CDR3 protein. Of about 350,000 distinct CDR3 sequences in the sample, 34% were seen once. As to this clonotype: Its antigen is unknown. A much larger clone lies a single base off, so this may be a read error.

The CDR3 extends over 16 amino acids. Germline assignment: CDR1 SGHTA and CDR2 FQGNSA. Sequenced material: cultured PBMCs, taken from culture after CMV antigen stimulation. The rearrangement joins TRBV7-2 to TRBJ2-1; a weak D match, TRBD2 (5 bases). This sequence originates from a human donor in good health (CMV status not recorded). Some clones in this sample may be carry-over from other donors' samples. For the CDR3, the DNA is TGTGCCAGCAGCCCCTCGAGGGCAGGTGGGTACAATGTGCAGTTCTTC. Protein: CASSPSRAGGYNVQFF.